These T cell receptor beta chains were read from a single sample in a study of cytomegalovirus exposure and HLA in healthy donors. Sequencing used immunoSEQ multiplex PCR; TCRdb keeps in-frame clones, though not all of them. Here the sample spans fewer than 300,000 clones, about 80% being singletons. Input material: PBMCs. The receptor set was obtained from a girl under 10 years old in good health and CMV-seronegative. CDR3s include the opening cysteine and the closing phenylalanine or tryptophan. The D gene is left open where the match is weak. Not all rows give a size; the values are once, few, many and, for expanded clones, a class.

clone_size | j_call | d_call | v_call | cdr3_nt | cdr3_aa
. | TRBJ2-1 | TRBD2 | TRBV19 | TGTGCCAGTAGTATTTGGCGGGGGGCCCACAATGAGCAGTTCTTC | CASSIWRGAHNEQFF
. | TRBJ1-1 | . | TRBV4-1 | TGCGCCAGCAGCCCTCCTGACAGGTACAATGAAGCTTTCTTT | CASSPPDRYNEAFF
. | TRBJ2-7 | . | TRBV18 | TGTGCCAGCTCCCCAGACACCGAGCAGTACTTC | CASSPDTEQYF
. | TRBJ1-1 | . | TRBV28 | TGTGCCAGCAGTTTATTAGGAGGGAACACTGAAGCTTTCTTT | CASSLLGGNTEAFF
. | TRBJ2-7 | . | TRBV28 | TGTGCCAGCAGTTTAAGCGTCCCTGCGGGGGCCGACGAGCAGTACTTC | CASSLSVPAGADEQYF
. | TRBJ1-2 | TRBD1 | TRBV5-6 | TGTGCCAGCAGCTTGGCTCGAGCAAGACAGGGGACGAGGATTGGCTACACCTTC | CASSLARARQGTRIGYTF
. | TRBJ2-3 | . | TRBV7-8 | TGTGCCAGCAGCGAGGGCGGGCGGGGTGGCACAGATACGCAGTATTTT | CASSEGGRGGTDTQYF
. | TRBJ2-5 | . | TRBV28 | TGTGCCAGCAGTTTACCGTCGGGGTTTAGTTTGAAGACCCAGTACTTC | CASSLPSGFSLKTQYF
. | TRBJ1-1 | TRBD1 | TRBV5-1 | TGCGCCAGCAGCTTGGCAAGGACAGGGCTAGTCACTGAAGCTTTCTTT | CASSLARTGLVTEAFF
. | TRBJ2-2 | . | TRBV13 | TGTGCCAGCAGCCCCCCGGACACCGGGGAGCTGTTTTTT | CASSPPDTGELFF
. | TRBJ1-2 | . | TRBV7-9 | TGTGCCAGCAGCCCACATGAATTACAGGGAAGCGGCTACACCTTC | CASSPHELQGSGYTF
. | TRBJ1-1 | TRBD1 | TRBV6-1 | TGTGCCAGCAGTTATTGGGACAGAGAAGCTTTCTTT | CASSYWDREAFF
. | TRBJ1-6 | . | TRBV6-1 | TGTGCCAGCAGTGCCCCTAGACGGGAGTATAATTCACCCCTCCACTTT | CASSAPRREYNSPLHF
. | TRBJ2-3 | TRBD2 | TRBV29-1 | TGCAGCGTTGGACTAGCGGATACGCAGTATTTT | CSVGLADTQYF
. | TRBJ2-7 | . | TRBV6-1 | TGTGCCAGCAATCTGGAGGCCTTCTCCTACGAGCAGTACTTC | CASNLEAFSYEQYF
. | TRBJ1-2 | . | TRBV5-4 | TGTGCCAGCAGCTTGGTCTCAGGGGCCTATGGCTACACCTTC | CASSLVSGAYGYTF
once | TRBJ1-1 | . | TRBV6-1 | TGTGCCAGCACCCTTATGAGGACATTTGAAGCTTTCTTT | CASTLMRTFEAFF
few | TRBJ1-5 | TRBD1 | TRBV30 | TGTGCCTGGCAAAAACAGGGGCGGCAGCCCCAGCATTTT | CAWQKQGRQPQHF
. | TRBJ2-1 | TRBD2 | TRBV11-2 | TGTGCCAGCAGCCCTCACCTGACTAGCGGGAGAGGGTATGAGCAGTTCTTC | CASSPHLTSGRGYEQFF
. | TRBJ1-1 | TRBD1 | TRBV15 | TGTGCCACCAGCGGAGGGACAGGGGGCTCTGAAGCTTTCTTT | CATSGGTGGSEAFF
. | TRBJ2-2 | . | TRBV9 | TGTGCCAGCAGCACACCACAAGGAGGAGCCGGGGAGCTGTTTTTT | CASSTPQGGAGELFF
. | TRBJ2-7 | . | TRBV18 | TGTGCCAGCTCACCACAATCGGGGTCCAGGATACCCTACGAGCAGTACTTC | CASSPQSGSRIPYEQYF
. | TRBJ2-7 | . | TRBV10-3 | TGTGCCATCAGTGAGTTCGAGAAGCCACCTGAATCCTACGAGCAGTACTTC | CAISEFEKPPESYEQYF
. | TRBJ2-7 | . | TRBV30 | TGTGCCTGGAGCTCTCGGGGGTGGGAGCAGTACTTC | CAWSSRGWEQYF
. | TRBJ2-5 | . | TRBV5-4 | TGTGCCAGCAGCGAACAGGAGACCCAGTACTTC | CASSEQETQYF
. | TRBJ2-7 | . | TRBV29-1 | TGCAGCGTCACCAGCGGTAACTCCTACGAGCAGTACTTC | CSVTSGNSYEQYF
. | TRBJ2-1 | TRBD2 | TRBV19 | TGTGCCAGTAGTCTCTCCGGGACTAGCTCCTACAATGAGCAGTTCTTC | CASSLSGTSSYNEQFF
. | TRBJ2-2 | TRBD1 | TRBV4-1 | TGCGCCAGCAGCCAAGAGGGCAGGGGGCTTATGGGGGAGCTGTTTTTT | CASSQEGRGLMGELFF
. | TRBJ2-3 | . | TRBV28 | TGTGCCAGCATCAAGATGTTGGGAGGCCGTGCAGATACGCAGTATTTT | CASIKMLGGRADTQYF
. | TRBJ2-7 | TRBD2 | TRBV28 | TGTGCCAGCAGTTTAGGTGAGCGGGAGCTAGGGGAGCAGTACTTC | CASSLGERELGEQYF
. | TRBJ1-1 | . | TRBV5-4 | TGTGCCAGCAGCTTGGGTGGCAGGTTGAACACTGAAGCTTTCTTT | CASSLGGRLNTEAFF
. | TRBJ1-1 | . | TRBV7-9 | TGTGCCAGCTCCTCGGCGGCAGGGTGGTCGACTGAAGCTTTCTTT | CASSSAAGWSTEAFF
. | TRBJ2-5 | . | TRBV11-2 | TGTGCCAGCAGCACATACCGGGACTGGCTCAGGGCCCAGTACTTC | CASSTYRDWLRAQYF
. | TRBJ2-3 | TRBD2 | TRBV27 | TGTGCCAGCAATCGGTGGGGCCGAACGGGACTAGCGGGACCCCTCACAGATACGCAGTATTTT | CASNRWGRTGLAGPLTDTQYF
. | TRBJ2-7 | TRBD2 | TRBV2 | TGTGCCAGCCCCCCGCGGGAGGGGGTCTACGAGCAGTACTTC | CASPPREGVYEQYF
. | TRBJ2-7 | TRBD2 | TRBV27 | TGTGCCAGCAGACCGCTAGCGGGGGTGATCTACGAGCAGTACTTC | CASRPLAGVIYEQYF
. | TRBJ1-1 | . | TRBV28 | TGTGCCAGCAGTTTGAACAGGGCTGTGGACACTGAAGCTTTCTTT | CASSLNRAVDTEAFF
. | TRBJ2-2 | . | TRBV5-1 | TGCGCCAGCACGGAGGGCCCCAACACCGGGGAGCTGTTTTTT | CASTEGPNTGELFF
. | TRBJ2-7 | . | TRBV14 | TGTGCCAGCAGCCCGGTAGTAAACTACGAGCAGTACTTC | CASSPVVNYEQYF
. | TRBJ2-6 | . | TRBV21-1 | TGTGCCAGCAGCAATCTGGGACAGGGGACTGGGGCCAACGTCCTGACTTTC | CASSNLGQGTGANVLTF